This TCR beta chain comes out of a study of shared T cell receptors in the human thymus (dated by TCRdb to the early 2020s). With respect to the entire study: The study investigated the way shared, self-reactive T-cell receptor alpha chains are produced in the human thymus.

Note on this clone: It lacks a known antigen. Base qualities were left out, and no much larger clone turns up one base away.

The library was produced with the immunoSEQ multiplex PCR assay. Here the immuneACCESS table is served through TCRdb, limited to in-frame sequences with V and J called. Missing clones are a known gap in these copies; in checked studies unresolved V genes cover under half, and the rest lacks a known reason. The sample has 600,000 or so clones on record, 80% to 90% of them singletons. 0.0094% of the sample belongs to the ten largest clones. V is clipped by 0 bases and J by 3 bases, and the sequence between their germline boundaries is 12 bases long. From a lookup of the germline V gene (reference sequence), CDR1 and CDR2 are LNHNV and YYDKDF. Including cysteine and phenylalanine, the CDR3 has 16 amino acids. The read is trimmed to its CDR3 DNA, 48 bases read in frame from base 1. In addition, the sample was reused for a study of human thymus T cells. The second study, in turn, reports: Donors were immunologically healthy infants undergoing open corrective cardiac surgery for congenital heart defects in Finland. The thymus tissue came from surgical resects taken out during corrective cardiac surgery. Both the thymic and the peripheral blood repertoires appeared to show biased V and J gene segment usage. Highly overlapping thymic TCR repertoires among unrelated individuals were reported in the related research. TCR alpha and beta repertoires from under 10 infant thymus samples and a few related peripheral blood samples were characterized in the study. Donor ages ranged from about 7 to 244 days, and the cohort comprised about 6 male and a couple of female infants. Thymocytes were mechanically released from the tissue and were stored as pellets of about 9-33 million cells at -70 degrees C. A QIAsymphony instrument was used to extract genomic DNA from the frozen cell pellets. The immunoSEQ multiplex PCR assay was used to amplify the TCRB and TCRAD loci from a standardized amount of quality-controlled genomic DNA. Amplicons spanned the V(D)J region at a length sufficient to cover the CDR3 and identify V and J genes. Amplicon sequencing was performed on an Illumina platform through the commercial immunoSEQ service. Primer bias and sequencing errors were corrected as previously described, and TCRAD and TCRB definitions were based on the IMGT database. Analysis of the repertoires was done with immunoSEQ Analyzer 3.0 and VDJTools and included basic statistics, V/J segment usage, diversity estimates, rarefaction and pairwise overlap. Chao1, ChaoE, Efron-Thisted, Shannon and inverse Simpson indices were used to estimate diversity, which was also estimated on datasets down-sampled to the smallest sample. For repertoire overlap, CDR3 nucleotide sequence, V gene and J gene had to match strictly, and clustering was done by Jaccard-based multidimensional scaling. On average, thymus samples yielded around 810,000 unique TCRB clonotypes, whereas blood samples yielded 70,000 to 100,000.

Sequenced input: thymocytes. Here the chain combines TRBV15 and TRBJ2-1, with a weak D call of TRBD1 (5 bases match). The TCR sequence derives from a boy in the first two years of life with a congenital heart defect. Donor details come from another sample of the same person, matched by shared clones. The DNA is TGTGCCACCAGCAGAGATGTCCGGACAATCTACAATGAGCAGTTCTTC. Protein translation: CATSRDVRTIYNEQFF.